A selection of T cell receptor beta chains follows, all from one sample in a study of T cell repertoires in cytomegalovirus infection. These receptors have no identified antigens. A single record per CDR3 protein comes from TCRdb applying MiXCR to the reads. This repertoire shows roughly 78,000 distinct CDR3 sequences, around 42% found once; its top ten account for approximately 95%. Source: CD8+ T cells from cultured PBMCs, taken from culture after CMV antigen stimulation. These receptors originate from a human donor in good health (CMV status not recorded). Some clones in this sample may be carry-over from other donors' samples. CDR3s include the opening cysteine and the closing phenylalanine or tryptophan. A D gene is named only where the DNA matches it firmly. Part of the rows lack a size; the others show once, few, many or a class for expanded clones.

TRBV7-9	12	NA	few	TRBJ2-7	TGTGCCAGCAGCCTGGGCAGCGGCGAGCAGTACTTC	CASSLGSGEQYF
TRBV4-1	18	TRBD2	few	TRBJ2-1	TGCGCCAGCAGCCAAGATCCCGATAACGGGGGGGTCTACAATGAGCAGTTCTTC	CASSQDPDNGGVYNEQFF
TRBV27	15	TRBD1	NA	TRBJ2-5	TGTGCCAGCAGTCCACCGGGACAGAAAAAAGAGACCCAGTACTTC	CASSPPGQKKETQYF
TRBV5-4	14	NA	NA	TRBJ2-3	TGTGCCAGCAGCCACACTACAGGGACAGATACGCAGTATTTT	CASSHTTGTDTQYF
TRBV27	16	TRBD1	few	TRBJ2-7	TGTGCCAGCAGTTTACTGCAGGGGGCCTCCACCTACGAGCAGTACTTC	CASSLLQGASTYEQYF
TRBV6-6	16	TRBD2	NA	TRBJ2-1	TGTGCCAGCAGTTACTCAGGACTAGCGGGGATCGATGAGCAGTTCTTC	CASSYSGLAGIDEQFF
TRBV20-1	16	TRBD2	few	TRBJ2-1	TGCAGTGCCCCCGGGTTAGCGGGCCCCGAGGGCAATGAGCAGTTCTTC	CSAPGLAGPEGNEQFF
TRBV6-1	16	NA	few	TRBJ2-1	TGTGCCAGCAGAGAGGCTCAAGTACGTCTGTACAATGAGCAGTTCTTC	CASREAQVRLYNEQFF
TRBV20-1	15	NA	NA	TRBJ1-5	TGCAGTGCTAGGCCGCATGGACCCGCCGGGGAGCCCCAGCATTTT	CSARPHGPAGEPQHF
TRBV4-1	15	TRBD1	few	TRBJ1-1	TGCGCCAGCAGCCAAGGAACAGGGGAGAACACTGAAGCTTTCTTT	CASSQGTGENTEAFF
TRBV7-2	15	TRBD2	few	TRBJ2-1	TGTGCCAGCAGCTTTTCGGGGGGTTTCGTGGATGAGCAGTTCTTC	CASSFSGGFVDEQFF
TRBV6-5	12	NA	few	TRBJ1-1	TGTGCCAGCAGTCCCGACAGTATTGAGGCTTTCTTT	CASSPDSIEAFF
TRBV11-2	16	NA	few	TRBJ1-1	TGTGCCAGCAGCTTAAGGGCCCCAGGGCTTAACACTGAAGCTTTCTTT	CASSLRAPGLNTEAFF
TRBV7-2	16	NA	NA	TRBJ2-1	TGTGCCAGCAGACCAGTCCCAACCCAGGGGGGCAATGAGCAGTTCTTC	CASRPVPTQGGNEQFF
TRBV20-1	15	NA	NA	TRBJ2-7	TGCAGTGCTAGGTCAGGGGTCACAGAACTCTACGAGCAGTACTTC	CSARSGVTELYEQYF
TRBV28	12	NA	many	TRBJ2-2	TGTGCCAGCAGTTTATGGGGCGGGGAGCTGTTTTTT	CASSLWGGELFF
TRBV7-4	16	NA	once	TRBJ1-1	TGTGCCAGCAGCTTTGGAGGGGGGGCCATGAACACTGAAGCTTTCTTT	CASSFGGGAMNTEAFF
TRBV11-2	18	TRBD1	NA	TRBJ1-5	TGTGCCAGCAGCTTCGTCCGACAGGGGAGATATAGCAATCAGCCCCAGCATTTT	CASSFVRQGRYSNQPQHF
TRBV6-2/TRBV6-3	15	NA	few	TRBJ1-5	TGTGCCAGCAGTTACTCGATGGGGGAAGATCAGCCCCAGCATTTT	CASSYSMGEDQPQHF
TRBV20-1	16	NA	NA	TRBJ1-5	TGCAGTGCTAGAGAAACCGGGGCGCTTAGCAATCAGCCCCAGCATTTT	CSARETGALSNQPQHF
TRBV6-1	16	NA	NA	TRBJ2-2	TGTGCCAGCAGTGAACGGACGACATACAGAGCCGGGGAGCTGTTTTTT	CASSERTTYRAGELFF